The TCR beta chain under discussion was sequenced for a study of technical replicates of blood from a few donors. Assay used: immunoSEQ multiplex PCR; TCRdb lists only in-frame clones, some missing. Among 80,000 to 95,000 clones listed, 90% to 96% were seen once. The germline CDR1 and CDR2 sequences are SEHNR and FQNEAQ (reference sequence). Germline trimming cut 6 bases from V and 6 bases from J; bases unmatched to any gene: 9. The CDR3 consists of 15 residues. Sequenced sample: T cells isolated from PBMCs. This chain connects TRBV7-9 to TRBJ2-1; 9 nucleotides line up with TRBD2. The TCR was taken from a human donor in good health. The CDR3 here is CASRAGGPSGNEQFF. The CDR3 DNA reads TGTGCCAGCAGGGCGGGAGGGCCGTCGGGCAATGAGCAGTTCTTC.